Listed below are T cell receptor beta chains from one sample, sequenced in a study of T cells after yellow fever vaccination. One entry per CDR3 protein results from TCRdb running MiXCR on the 5' RACE reads. The top ten clones hold about 0.73% of a sample with around 140,000 distinct CDR3 sequences, around 7.7% of them seen once. This specimen was CD4+ T cells sorted from PBMCs, taken 5 days after the yellow fever booster vaccination. The receptors were gathered from a man aged 25 to 40 who received the YFV17D yellow fever vaccine. The CDR3 runs from the conserved cysteine through the conserved F or W. A D gene is named only where the DNA matches it firmly. Expanded clones are given a class, and other clones once, few, many or no size at all.

size,V,J,D,DNA,CDR3
many,TRBV5-1,TRBJ2-6,TRBD1,TGCGCCAGCAGCACGGGACAGCACTCTGGGGCCAACGTCCTGACTTTC,CASSTGQHSGANVLTF
many,TRBV20-1,TRBJ2-7,.,TGCAGTGCTAGAACCGGTGACTCAATAGGGCTCAGCTCCTACGAGCAGTACTTC,CSARTGDSIGLSSYEQYF
many,TRBV6-5,TRBJ2-7,.,TGTGCCAGCAGTTACCCAGCGATGGGTGAGCAGTACTTC,CASSYPAMGEQYF
many,TRBV18,TRBJ2-1,.,TGTGCCAGCCACCCTACCACAGGGTCCCCGGGAGCTGAGCAGTTCTTC,CASHPTTGSPGAEQFF
many,TRBV12-3/TRBV12-4,TRBJ1-1,.,TGTGCCAGCAGTTTAGCTCCACCGACAGTTCTCACTGAAGCTTTCTTT,CASSLAPPTVLTEAFF
many,TRBV7-8,TRBJ2-1,.,TGTGCCAGCAGCTTACGGATCTCCGGGGACAATGAGCAGTTCTTC,CASSLRISGDNEQFF
many,TRBV12-3/TRBV12-4,TRBJ2-4,TRBD2,TGTGCCAGCAGCTTCCGGACTAGAGGGGACATTCAGTACTTC,CASSFRTRGDIQYF
many,TRBV29-1,TRBJ2-3,.,TGCAGCGTTGAACAGGGCCCAGATACGCAGTATTTT,CSVEQGPDTQYF
many,TRBV14,TRBJ1-1,TRBD1,TGTGCCAGCAGCCAGAACAGGGGGCTCAACACTGAAGCTTTCTTT,CASSQNRGLNTEAFF
many,TRBV20-1,TRBJ2-3,.,TGCAGTGCTAGTCAGGGTCCAGATACGCAGTATTTT,CSASQGPDTQYF
.,TRBV18,TRBJ2-1,.,TGTGCCAGCTTACGAGGTTCCAATGAGCAGTTCTTC,CASLRGSNEQFF
many,TRBV10-3,TRBJ2-5,TRBD2,TGTGCCATCAGTGTTACTAGCGGGAGCGTAGAGACCCAGTACTTC,CAISVTSGSVETQYF
many,TRBV20-1,TRBJ2-7,TRBD2,TGCAGTGCTGTAAAAGCGGGACCCCCCTACGAGCAGTACTTC,CSAVKAGPPYEQYF
many,TRBV2,TRBJ2-5,TRBD2,TGTGCCAGCAGGAGGGGACTAGCGGACCAAGAGACCCAGTACTTC,CASRRGLADQETQYF
many,TRBV7-2,TRBJ2-7,TRBD2,TGTGCCAGCAGCTTAGCATATGCTAGCGGGCTCTACGAGCAGTACTTC,CASSLAYASGLYEQYF
many,TRBV7-2,TRBJ2-2,.,TGTGCCAGCAGACTAACTAGCTACACCGGGGAGCTGTTTTTT,CASRLTSYTGELFF
.,TRBV3-1,TRBJ1-4,TRBD1,TGTGCCAGCAGCCATTGGGGACAGGGAAAGGGTGTCCCTGAAAAACTGTTTTTT,CASSHWGQGKGVPEKLFF
many,TRBV20-1,TRBJ2-5,.,TGCAGTGCTATTACCCACGCCGAGACCCAGTACTTC,CSAITHAETQYF
many,TRBV5-5,TRBJ1-4,.,TGTGCCAGCAGCTTGAGACTGGAACAGACCTATGAAAAACTGTTTTTT,CASSLRLEQTYEKLFF
.,TRBV20-1,TRBJ2-3,TRBD2,TGCAGTGCTAGTTGGCGGGAGATCAGCACAGATACGCAGTATTTT,CSASWREISTDTQYF
many,TRBV29-1,TRBJ2-3,TRBD1,TGCAGCGTTGCCCGTGACAGGGCAAGCACAGATACGCAGTATTTT,CSVARDRASTDTQYF
many,TRBV10-3,TRBJ2-1,TRBD1,TGTGCCATCTCCTTGGACAGGGCCAATGAGCAGTTCTTC,CAISLDRANEQFF
many,TRBV7-2,TRBJ2-7,.,TGTGCCAGCAGCTTAGAAATCAGCTACGAGCAGTACTTC,CASSLEISYEQYF
.,TRBV24-1,TRBJ2-2,TRBD2,TGTGCCACCAGTGAACCAGCGGGAGGGGACACCGCGGAGCTGTTTTTT,CATSEPAGGDTAELFF
many,TRBV5-1,TRBJ2-5,.,TGCGCCAGCAGCTTGGGGGGTGAACGCGAAGAGACCCAGTACTTC,CASSLGGEREETQYF
many,TRBV5-1,TRBJ2-5,.,TGCGCCAGCAGCCTAACACTCGGACTGAAAGAGACCCAGTACTTC,CASSLTLGLKETQYF
many,TRBV7-8,TRBJ2-3,.,TGTGCCAGCAGGCCGGATAGAGATACGCAGTATTTT,CASRPDRDTQYF
many,TRBV5-1,TRBJ2-5,.,TGCGCCAGCAGAGTTGGTGGCATGCAAGAGACCCAGTACTTC,CASRVGGMQETQYF
many,TRBV7-2,TRBJ1-2,.,TGTGCCAGCACCGTAGGAGGGGCAGGGCATTACAACTATGGCTACACCTTC,CASTVGGAGHYNYGYTF
many,TRBV5-1,TRBJ1-1,.,TGCGCCAGCAGCTCCCGTGGAGGGGCTGAAGCTTTCTTT,CASSSRGGAEAFF
many,TRBV4-1,TRBJ2-4,.,TGCGCCAGCAGCCAATGGGAATTAGGCTCCAAAAACATTCAGTACTTC,CASSQWELGSKNIQYF
many,TRBV25-1,TRBJ2-5,.,TGTGCCAGCAGTGAATACGTGACCCAGTACTTC,CASSEYVTQYF
many,TRBV7-2,TRBJ2-1,TRBD1,TGTGCCAGCAGCCAACGACAGGGTCTTGAGCAGTTCTTC,CASSQRQGLEQFF
many,TRBV19,TRBJ1-5,.,TGTGCCAGTAGAGTATTTTCAGGGTCCGATCAGCCCCAGCATTTT,CASRVFSGSDQPQHF
many,TRBV3-1,TRBJ2-3,.,TGTGCCAGCAGCCAACAGCCTAGCACAGATACGCAGTATTTT,CASSQQPSTDTQYF
many,TRBV6-2/TRBV6-3,TRBJ1-2,.,TGTGCCAGCACCCACAGAGGGTCGGACTATGGCTACACCTTC,CASTHRGSDYGYTF
many,TRBV15,TRBJ2-7,TRBD1,TGTGCCACCAGCCCTCGGACAGGGGGCTACGAGCAGTACTTC,CATSPRTGGYEQYF
few,TRBV5-1,TRBJ2-7,TRBD1,TGCGCCAGCAGCTTCCGGACAGGGGGCCTATACGAGCAGTACTTC,CASSFRTGGLYEQYF
.,TRBV5-4,TRBJ2-7,.,TGTGCCAGCAGCTTGGCGGCAGGTAGGGGGGACGAGCAGTACTTC,CASSLAAGRGDEQYF
many,TRBV7-2,TRBJ1-1,TRBD1,TGTGCCAGCAGCTTCGGGACAGCGGCTGGTGAAGCTTTCTTT,CASSFGTAAGEAFF
many,TRBV6-2/TRBV6-3,TRBJ2-1,.,TGTGCCAGCAGTTACGATAGACTGGCCAATGAGCAGTTCTTC,CASSYDRLANEQFF
few,TRBV5-1,TRBJ2-5,.,TGCGCCAGCAGCTACCAACCTAGCCCTGGGTCCCAGTACTTC,CASSYQPSPGSQYF
few,TRBV20-1,TRBJ2-4,TRBD1,TGCAGTGCTAGCGCAGGGGGCCCCAAAAACATTCAGTACTTC,CSASAGGPKNIQYF
many,TRBV19,TRBJ2-5,.,TGTGCCAGTAGTATCGGACCGACTCAAGAGACCCAGTACTTC,CASSIGPTQETQYF
many,TRBV4-3,TRBJ2-2,TRBD2,TGCGCCAGCAGCCTAAGACTAGCGGGAGTTGGCGGGGAGCTGTTTTTT,CASSLRLAGVGGELFF
.,TRBV12-3/TRBV12-4,TRBJ2-1,.,TGTGCCAGCATTAACTTTAGCGGAGCCTACAATGAGCAGTTCTTC,CASINFSGAYNEQFF